This T cell receptor (beta chain) was captured in a study of T cell repertoires in cytomegalovirus infection (dated by TCRdb to the late 2010s). About the investigation overall: The peptide stimulations were aimed at well-studied HLA-B-restricted epitopes as well as recently identified HLA-C-restricted CMV epitopes, whose presentation resists viral immunomodulation. Because public TCR beta signatures pointed to carriage of CMV infection together with the matching HLA type, the HLA type of each donor mattered for the analysis. Paper-wide results and their limitations: The ex vivo response was dominated by HLA-C-restricted CMV-specific TCR beta clonotypes, which also provided the single most frequent clonotype in two of eight donors. Cumulative frequency of public TCR beta family members discriminated carriers of CMV infection plus the relevant HLA type in this cohort and an independent roughly 330-donor cohort.

This specimen's treatment or condition label, per the study, means: in vitro stimulation with specific CMV peptide epitopes to enrich CMV-specific T cells. This clonotype showed up just a few times. Its cognate antigen has yet to be identified. No base qualities exist here, and no much larger clone lies one base off it. TCRdb shows the sequencer as Illumina HiSeq 1500. TCRdb reran the public reads through fastp at Q25 and MiXCR, keeping productive beta chains. When rows share a CDR3 protein, they turn into one entry using the most common DNA and genes. Recorded for this sample are roughly 570,000 distinct CDR3 sequences; almost 40% of them occurred a single time. Clones ranked in the top ten supply around 48% of the sample. The cysteine opens and the phenylalanine closes a CDR3 of 14 amino acids. Only the CDR3 DNA stays, 42 bases, in frame from base 1. Trimming removed 3 bases from V and 4 bases from J; the gene matches leave 4 bases unexplained. In the germline V gene (reference sequence), CDR1 corresponds to SEHNR and CDR2 to FQNEAQ.

The chain was built from TRBV7-9 and TRBJ2-7, with 9 middle bases fitting TRBD2. The clonotype originates from a human donor in good health (CMV status not recorded). Some clones in this sample may be carry-over from other donors' samples. The sequencing here drew on cultured PBMCs, taken from culture after CMV antigen stimulation. CDR3 region: CASSLGGLAYEQYF. The DNA is TGTGCCAGCAGCTTGGGGGGACTAGCTTACGAGCAGTACTTC.